The 21 T cell receptor beta chains below were found in one sample sequenced in a study of cytomegalovirus exposure and HLA in healthy donors. The PCR employed 60 Vbeta primers together with 13 Jbeta primers. Assay: immunoSEQ multiplex PCR; the TCRdb copy retains only in-frame clones and omits some. The sample lists about 120,000 clones; over 50% were seen once. Sequencing was carried out using PBMCs. These receptors were obtained from a middle-aged woman in good health and CMV-seropositive.

This chain uses TRBV10-2 with TRBJ1-6, with a possible D match to TRBD1 (6 bases). The V gene lost 5 bases and the J gene lost 0 bases, with 8 bases spanning the gap. The CDR3 has 15 amino acids. From germline, CDR1 is WSHSY and CDR2 SAAADI. The chain's CDR3 is CASSPGVSYNSPLHF. In DNA, the CDR3 is TGCGCCAGCAGTCCAGGGGTCTCCTATAATTCACCCCTCCACTTT.

On this clone: At one end the junction does not follow the germline gene, possibly because of a read error. Other DNA sequences in the sample encode the same CDR3. This chain joins TRBV6-4 and TRBJ1-5; D unclear. From germline, CDR1 is MRHNA and CDR2 SNTAGT. The CDR3 length is 14 residues. CDR3 sequence: CASRDHISNQPQHF. The CDR3 DNA reads TGTGCCAGCAGGGACCACATTAGCAACCAGCCCCAGCATTTT.

The CDR3 sequence is CASSAVNTDTQYF. CDR3 bases: TGCGCCAGCAGTGCGGTTAACACAGATACGCAGTATTTT. The chain joins TRBV10-2 to TRBJ2-3; D unresolved. Trimming removed 4 bases at V and 2 bases at J, with 7 bases between. Germline CDR1 and CDR2: WSHSY and SAAADI. CDR3 length equals 13 residues.

V usage is TRBV5-4 and J usage is TRBJ2-3, with 9 bases matching TRBD1. The V gene's germline CDR1 is SGHNT and CDR2 YYREEE (reference sequence). The junction had 9 bases not matched to a gene; V was cut back by 4 bases and J by 6 bases. The CDR3 has 15 residues. CDR3 DNA sequence: TGTGCCAGCAGCGCCGGGACAGGGAGTCCCGATACGCAGTATTTT. Its translation is CASSAGTGSPDTQYF.

This chain uses TRBV4-1 with TRBJ2-2; a possible D gene is TRBD1 (6 bases). CDR1 and CDR2 (germline): MGHRA, YSYEKL. The length of the CDR3 is 17 residues. Trimming took 0 bases from V and 8 from J, leaving 19 bases between them. CDR3 DNA sequence: TGCGCCAGCAGCCAAGAGTTCCTGGGGGCTGGTGCGGGGGAGCTGTTTTTT. Translating it yields CASSQEFLGAGAGELFF.

V is TRBV27 and J is TRBJ1-1; maybe TRBD1 (5 bases). Trimming stripped 9 bases from V and 1 base from J, with 9 bases between. Germline values: CDR1 MNHEY, CDR2 SMNVEV (reference sequence). This CDR3 contains 12 residues. CDR3 loop: CASKTANTEAFF. CDR3 DNA sequence: TGTGCCAGTAAGACAGCGAACACTGAAGCTTTCTTT.

This clone was found a few times. This chain joins TRBV10-1 and TRBJ1-5; D gene ambiguous. The CDR3 length is 13 residues. The V gene lost 2 bases and the J gene lost 9 bases, with 11 bases spanning the gap. Germline CDR1 WNHNN, CDR2 SYGVQD (reference sequence). The CDR3 nucleotides read TGCGCCAGCAGTGAGGAGGGCTCACGGCCCCAGCATTTT. Translating it yields CASSEEGSRPQHF.

The V call is TRBV2, the J call TRBJ2-6; 7 bases line up with TRBD2. The CDR3 totals 15 residues. Germline values: CDR1 SNHLY, CDR2 FYNNEI. Trimming took 3 bases from V and 4 from J; bases not matched to a gene: 3. As DNA, the CDR3 is TGTGCCAGCAGTGAGGGGGGGTCAGGGGCCAACGTCCTGACTTTC. Its protein is CASSEGGSGANVLTF. Based on the CDR3 plus reference TRBV2 and TRBJ2-6, the full variable domain is EPEVTQTPSHQVTQMGQEVILRCVPISNHLYFYWYRQILGQKVEFLVSFYNNEISEKSEIFDDQFSVERPDGSNFTLKIRSTKLEDSAMYFCASSEGGSGANVLTFGAGSRLTVL.

V is TRBV18 and J is TRBJ2-7; D is ambiguous. This CDR3 spans 11 amino acids. Trimming stripped 6 bases from V and 0 bases from J, with 3 bases between. Germline CDR1 and CDR2: KGHSH and LQKENI. The CDR3 region is CASSASYEQYF. The DNA for the CDR3 is TGTGCCAGCTCGGCCTCCTACGAGCAGTACTTC.

The chain has TRBV7-2 and TRBJ2-5; 10 positions agree with TRBD2. J was trimmed by 5 bases and V by 3 bases; bases with no gene match: 9. CDR3 length: 16 amino acids. CDR1 SGHTA and CDR2 FQGNSA come from the germline V gene. For the CDR3, the DNA is TGTGCCAGCAGCTTTGGAACTAGCGGGAAGGTTGAGACCCAGTACTTC. It codes for CASSFGTSGKVETQYF. Together with reference TRBV7-2 and TRBJ2-5, the CDR3 gives the full variable domain: GAGVSQSPSNKVTEKGKDVELRCDPISGHTALYWYRQSLGQGLEFLIYFQGNSAPDKSGLPSDRFSAERTGGSVSTLTIQRTQQEDSAVYLCASSFGTSGKVETQYFGPGTRLLVL.

The gene calls are TRBV30 and TRBJ2-1; D gene ambiguous. CDR3 length: 13 residues. The V end lost 3 bases, the J end lost 0 bases, and 6 bases lay between the germline ends. The V gene's germline CDR1 is GTSNPN and CDR2 SVGIG (reference sequence). The CDR3 DNA sequence: TGTGCCTGGAGCCTGAGCTCCTACAATGAGCAGTTCTTC. It specifies CAWSLSSYNEQFF.

This clone came up a few times. At one end the junction does not follow the germline gene, possibly because of a read error. The chain recombines TRBV5-1 with TRBJ2-6; 8 nucleotides agree with TRBD1. The CDR3 loop spans 15 amino acids. The germline CDR1 and CDR2 sequences are SGHRS and YFSETQ. The CDR3 nucleotides are TGCGCCAGCAGCTTGGGGGGTCAGGGGGCCAACGTCCTGCCTTTC. This encodes CASSLGGQGANVLPF.

CDR3 DNA sequence: TGTGCCAGCAGTGGACAGGGCTACGAGCAGTACTTC. This encodes CASSGQGYEQYF. The V and J genes are TRBV2 and TRBJ2-7; 7 bases are shared with TRBD1. CDR1 and CDR2 (germline): SNHLY, FYNNEI. The CDR3 spans 12 residues. The ends lost 4 bases at V and 3 bases at J; junction bases unmatched: 0.

The chain links TRBV19 to TRBJ2-1; D may be TRBD1 (5 bases). The CDR3 contains 15 residues. The V gene's germline CDR1 is LNHDA and CDR2 SQIVND (reference sequence). Trimming removed 3 bases from V and 5 bases from J, with 14 bases in between. The CDR3 sequence is CASSIEQDNHNEQFF. The CDR3 nucleotides are TGTGCCAGTAGTATTGAGCAGGACAATCACAATGAGCAGTTCTTC.

In DNA, the CDR3 is TGTGCCAGCAGTTTACCGGGACAGGGGGAGATTAACGTC. As protein: CASSLPGQGEINV. This chain connects TRBV28 to TRBJ2-7; TRBD1 agrees at 11 bases. This CDR3 spans 13 amino acids. Germline CDR1 and CDR2: MDHEN and SYDVKM.

V is TRBV30 and J is TRBJ2-2, with D perhaps matching TRBD1 (6 bases). Germline lookup yields CDR1 GTSNPN and CDR2 SVGIG (reference sequence). The V end was cut by 2 bases, the J end by 7 bases, with 14 bases between. CDR3 length equals 14 residues. The CDR3 nucleotides read TGTGCCTGGAGTACAAAACAGGGAATCGGGGAGCTGTTTTTT. Protein: CAWSTKQGIGELFF.

The V call is TRBV5-1, the J call TRBJ2-3; 7 bases line up with TRBD2. The CDR3 is made up of 15 amino acids. Germline trimming cut 5 bases from V and 4 bases from J; bases unmatched to any gene: 10. Germline assignment: CDR1 SGHRS and CDR2 YFSETQ. The CDR3 loop reads CASRSRWEGADTQYF. The CDR3 DNA sequence: TGCGCCAGCAGGTCACGATGGGAGGGTGCAGATACGCAGTATTTT.

Turning to this clone: This sample includes further DNA sequences coding for the same CDR3. The V gene is TRBV28, the J gene TRBJ2-2; D perhaps matches TRBD2 (6 bases). The CDR3 consists of 13 residues. The V and J ends lost 3 bases and 6 bases respectively, with 8 bases between them. In germline, CDR1 is MDHEN, CDR2 SYDVKM. The CDR3 here is CASSLSGAGELFF. The CDR3 nucleotides are TGTGCCAGCAGTTTGTCGGGGGCCGGGGAGCTGTTTTTT. The full variable domain, completed using reference TRBV28 and TRBJ2-2, is DVKVTQSSRYLVKRTGEKVFLECVQDMDHENMFWYRQDPGLGLRLIYFSYDVKMKEKGDIPEGYSVSREKKERFSLILESASTNQTSMYLCASSLSGAGELFFGEGSRLTVL.

This clone was counted between two and nine times. V usage is TRBV28 and J usage is TRBJ2-3; the match to TRBD2 covers 14 bases. Germline values: CDR1 MDHEN, CDR2 SYDVKM. V was clipped by 1 base and J by 1 base; unmatched bases: 10. This CDR3 has 20 residues. This CDR3 reads CASSLFGWTSGRMGTDTQYF. CDR3 nucleotides: TGTGCCAGCAGTTTATTCGGATGGACTAGCGGGAGGATGGGCACAGATACGCAGTATTTT.

This clone was picked up a small number of times. This sequence joins TRBV28 and TRBJ2-3; 10 nucleotides match TRBD1. The J segment lost 3 bases and the V segment lost 1 base, leaving 7 bases of the junction unmatched. CDR3 length: 17 amino acids. Germline V gene lookup returns CDR1 MDHEN and CDR2 SYDVKM. The CDR3 DNA follows: TGTGCCAGCAGTTTATCAGCCGGGACAGGGGTGACAGATACGCAGTATTTT. Amino acid sequence: CASSLSAGTGVTDTQYF.

This clone appeared a few times. Mismatch with germline at one junction end may stem from a read error. V gene TRBV7-9 combines with J gene TRBJ2-7; TRBD1 matches at 9 bases. This CDR3 has 16 residues. Germline V lookup: CDR1 SEHNR, CDR2 FQNEAQ (reference sequence). The CDR3 DNA reads as TGTTCCAGCAGCGCCACGCCGGGACAGGGAACCTACGAGCAGTACTTC. Protein: CSSSATPGQGTYEQYF.